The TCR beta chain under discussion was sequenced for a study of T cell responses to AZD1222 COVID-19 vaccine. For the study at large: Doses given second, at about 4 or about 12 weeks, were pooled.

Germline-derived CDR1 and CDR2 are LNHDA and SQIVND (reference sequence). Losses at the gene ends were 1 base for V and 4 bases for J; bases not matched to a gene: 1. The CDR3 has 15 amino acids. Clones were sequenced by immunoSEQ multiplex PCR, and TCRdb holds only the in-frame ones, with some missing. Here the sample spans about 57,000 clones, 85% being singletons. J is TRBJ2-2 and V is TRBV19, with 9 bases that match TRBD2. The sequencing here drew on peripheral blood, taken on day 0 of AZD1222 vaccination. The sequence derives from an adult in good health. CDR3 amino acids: CASSIGLAATGELFF. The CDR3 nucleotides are TGTGCCAGTAGTATAGGACTAGCGGCCACCGGGGAGCTGTTTTTT.